The T cell receptor beta chain under discussion was sequenced for a study of T cell responses to AZD1222 COVID-19 vaccine. General observations from the study: Scientists sampled the repertoires only once the peak T cell response had passed. Donors were mostly white British, more females; clonal diversity possibly underestimated. AZD1222 recipients seropositive at baseline numbered only six or seven.

Sequencing was performed with immunoSEQ multiplex PCR; in TCRdb, only in-frame clones are kept and a portion is missing. The table shows 130,000 to 150,000 clones, with about 86% occurring only once. On this clone itself: No antigen is known for it.

Germline V gene data show CDR1 as SGHDN and CDR2 as FVKESK. The CDR3 runs to 14 residues. Trimming took off 0 bases at V and 10 bases at J, with 12 bases between the two ends. The study pooled second doses at about 4 or about 12 weeks. Material: peripheral blood, obtained 28 days after the second AZD1222 dose. The chain couples TRBV14 to TRBJ1-4; D may be TRBD1 (6 bases). The receptor's source is an adult who received the AZD1222 COVID-19 vaccine. CDR3 nucleotide sequence: TGTGCCAGCAGCCAAGACGGGCACAGGGCAAAACTGTTTTTT. Residues: CASSQDGHRAKLFF.